The table lists the clone carrying this T cell receptor beta chain with many counts. A single record per CDR3 protein comes from TCRdb applying MiXCR to the 5' RACE reads. This table has 300,000 to 400,000 distinct CDR3 sequences, 9% to 10% appearing once. The data originate from a study of identical twins. Trimming took off 0 bases at V and 2 bases at J, with 3 bases between the two ends. Germline V gene lookup returns CDR1 SGHRS and CDR2 YFSETQ. The CDR3 contains 13 residues. This chain joins TRBV5-1 and TRBJ1-5, with D uncertain. The sample consisted of naive T cells sorted from blood. The TCR was taken from a woman between 45 and 60 years old in good health. Written as DNA, the CDR3 is TGCGCCAGCAGCTTGGGTCGCAATCAGCCCCAGCATTTT. This sequence encodes CASSLGRNQPQHF. The complete variable domain, with remaining parts taken from reference TRBV5-1 and TRBJ1-5, reads KAGVTQTPRYLIKTRGQQVTLSCSPISGHRSVSWYQQTPGQGLQFLFEYFSETQRNKGNFPGRFSGRQFSNSRSEMNVSTLELGDSALYLCASSLGRNQPQHFGDGTRLSIL.